The 10 T cell receptor beta chains reported below all come from one sample, sequenced in a study of blood T cell repertoires in COVID-19. This table comes from immunoSEQ multiplex PCR, and its TCRdb copy is limited to in-frame clones, with some not included. The sample shows 250,000 or so clones, 86% of them seen only once. The material sequenced was peripheral blood. The receptors were sampled from a man older than 75 with acute or convalescent COVID-19.

The chain couples TRBV27 to TRBJ2-5, with a tentative D call TRBD1 (5 bases). V lost 2 bases and J 5 bases, leaving 21 bases between the germline ends. Per the germline V gene, CDR1 is MNHEY and CDR2 is SMNVEV (reference sequence). This CDR3 comprises 17 residues. The CDR3 DNA sequence: TGTGCCAGCAGTTTAATCGGAACCTCGCCACACAGGGAGACCCAGTACTTC. It encodes CASSLIGTSPHRETQYF.

CDR3: CASSQGTGGTQYF. DNA of the CDR3: TGTGCCAGCAGCCAAGGGACAGGGGGTACGCAGTATTTT. The chain is built from TRBV14 and TRBJ2-3; the match to TRBD1 covers 10 bases. This CDR3 comprises 13 residues. V shed 1 base and J 8 bases; nucleotides not matched to a gene: 0. Germline V gene data show CDR1 as SGHDN and CDR2 as FVKESK. The variable domain in full, completed from reference TRBV14 and TRBJ2-3, reads EAGVTQFPSHSVIEKGQTVTLRCDPISGHDNLYWYRRVMGKEIKFLLHFVKESKQDESGMPNNRFLAERTGGTYSTLKVQPAELEDSGVYFCASSQGTGGTQYFGPGTRLTVL.

The genes are TRBV24-1 and TRBJ1-2, with TRBD1 matching over 10 bases. Trimming removed 3 bases from V and 7 bases from J; junction bases left unmatched: 4. This CDR3 is built from 14 residues. CDR1 KGHDR and CDR2 SFDVKD come from the germline V gene. The CDR3, as DNA: TGTGCCACCAGTGATACCGGGACAGGGGTTGGCTACACCTTC. Translation gives CATSDTGTGVGYTF.

The gene calls are TRBV18 and TRBJ2-7; 10 bases fit TRBD1. The germline V gene has CDR1 KGHSH and CDR2 LQKENI. Trimming took 4 bases from V and 6 from J; bases not matched to a gene: 21. CDR3 length: 19 amino acids. CDR3 residues: CASSRISGATWTGGSEQYF. In DNA, the CDR3 is TGTGCCAGCTCACGAATTTCGGGAGCCACTTGGACAGGGGGAAGCGAGCAGTACTTC.

This clone came up once. The chain is built from TRBV3-1 (or the pseudogene TRBV3-2) and TRBJ2-3, with D perhaps TRBD1 (6 bases). Trimming left V 3 bases short and J 2 bases short, with 15 bases between. Germline V gene sequence: CDR1 LGHDT, CDR2 YNNKEL (reference sequence). CDR3 length: 16 residues. CDR3 sequence reads: CASSQGHQIITDTQYF. The CDR3 DNA reads TGTGCCAGCAGCCAGGGACACCAGATTATCACAGATACGCAGTATTTT.

The chain combines TRBV6-5 with TRBJ1-2; D unclear. V gave up 7 bases and J gave up 2 bases, with 11 bases separating them. The germline gives CDR1 MNHEY, CDR2 SVGAGI. This CDR3 spans 13 amino acids. CDR3 protein: CASTFTENYGYTF. The CDR3 DNA reads as TGTGCCAGCACGTTTACAGAGAACTATGGCTACACCTTC.

V and J are TRBV27 and TRBJ1-1; perhaps TRBD1 as D (5 bases). Germline loops: CDR1 MNHEY, CDR2 SMNVEV (reference sequence). Trimming removed 4 bases at V and 3 bases at J, with 15 bases between. The CDR3 loop spans 15 amino acids. CDR3 residues: CASSSLRVGDTEAFF. The CDR3 nucleotides are TGTGCCAGCAGTTCCCTCAGGGTCGGAGACACTGAAGCTTTCTTT.

This clone turned up a few times. The chain carries TRBV29-1 and TRBJ1-5; D remains unclear. V was cut by 7 bases and J by 3 bases, with 10 bases left in between. CDR1 and CDR2 from the germline V gene are SQVTM and ANQGSEA. This CDR3 region has 12 residues. CDR3 bases: TGCAGCGCCGGGGAAAACAATCAGCCCCAGCATTTT. Protein sequence: CSAGENNQPQHF.

The chain has TRBV3-1 (or the pseudogene TRBV3-2) and TRBJ2-1; possibly TRBD2 for D (5 bases). The CDR3 loop spans 17 amino acids. In germline, CDR1 is LGHDT, CDR2 YNNKEL (reference sequence). V dropped 0 bases and J dropped 6 bases, with 18 bases sitting between them. Here the CDR3 reads CASSQDVLSGSGNEQFF. The DNA of the CDR3 is TGTGCCAGCAGCCAAGACGTCCTGTCGGGGTCTGGCAATGAGCAGTTCTTC.

The chain recombines TRBV7-8 with TRBJ1-5; tentative D call: TRBD1 (5 bases). The germline V gene encodes CDR1 SGHVS and CDR2 FQNEAQ. The CDR3 totals 14 residues. The V and J ends lost 5 bases and 7 bases respectively, with 15 bases between them. The CDR3 DNA sequence: TGTGCCAGCAGCCGGGTCCTAGGGGAACAGCCCCAGCATTTT. Protein sequence: CASSRVLGEQPQHF.